This TCR beta chain was sequenced for a study of siplizumab effects on memory and regulatory T cells (dated by TCRdb to between 2018 and 2020). Regarding the complete study: The effect of the anti-CD2 antibody siplizumab on alloreactive T-cell subsets was examined in allogeneic mixed lymphocyte reactions constructed from human PBMCs.

The library was produced with the immunoSEQ multiplex PCR assay. Around 100,000 TCR templates per sample were assayed by the deep sequencing platform. Genomic DNA extracted from sorted T cells was used for TCRbeta CDR3 sequencing. On the authors' methods: The R programming language was used for clonal analysis of TCRbeta CDR3 data. Comparing unstimulated samples against CFSE-low samples taken after the reaction was how alloreactive CD4+ and CD8+ clones were defined. Regulatory or non-regulatory origin was assigned to alloreactive CD4+ clones by matching of sequences to sorted unstimulated Treg and non-Treg repertoires. Held by TCRdb, this immuneACCESS table contains in-frame sequences only and omits some clones. Under half of the omission traces to an unresolved V gene where checked; the cause of the rest is unknown. The V and J calls and clone size were taken over from that table, and D and trimming were inferred from the DNA. The sample includes about 40,000 clones, with about 90% observed a single time. Under 0.3% of the sample is in the top ten clones.

In a few donor pairs, further sequencing was done on unstimulated CD8+ naive, CD4+ memory, CD8+ TEMRA, CD4+ naive and CD8+ effector memory subsets. Sorted unstimulated T cells and proliferating T cells recovered from mixed lymphocyte reactions underwent TCRbeta CDR3 sequencing. Fresh whole blood from 9 to 11 HLA-typed healthy donors was used to isolate PBMCs. Overall results and qualifications from the work: Unstimulated naive T cells appeared to be more diverse than memory T cells, and naive cells seemed to make a substantial contribution to the alloresponse. A naive or memory phenotype could not be assigned to roughly 75-97% of proliferating CD4+ or CD8+ clones. The cumulative frequency of alloreactive sequences that could be traced back to unstimulated CD4+ memory T cells was significantly reduced by siplizumab. Because sequences at frequencies below about 10^-5 were poorly captured, only a minor fraction of alloreactive clones could be mapped back to unstimulated subsets. No functional confirmation was obtained for the suppressive function of proliferating Tregs from siplizumab cultures. In reactions with siplizumab, an average of around 70% of mappable alloreactive CD4+ clones were Treg-derived, compared with roughly 27% in control reactions.

Note on this clone: The clone's antigen remains unknown. No clone much larger than this one lies a single base away; base qualities are absent.

V is pared back by 2 bases and J by 5 bases, with 10 bases lying between the germline termini. The germline V gene (reference sequence) sets CDR1 to SGHNT and CDR2 to YYREEE. The CDR3 sequence holds 13 residues, the cysteine and phenylalanine included. The kept DNA is CDR3 alone, 39 bases in frame from the first base. The receptor comes from a human donor in good health. The chain is assembled from TRBV5-4 and TRBJ2-5; possibly the D gene is TRBD1, per 6 matching bases. The sample taken for sequencing was naive CD4+ T cells sorted from blood. What the cell subset or site label conveys for this sample: unstimulated naive T cells. The nucleotide sequence is TGTGCCAGCAGCTTACAGGGCGGGGAGACCCAGTACTTC. Protein translation: CASSLQGGETQYF.